This TCR beta chain comes out of a study of Ad26.COV2.S vaccination and SARS-CoV-2 variants. Study background: Participants got Ad26.COV2.S intramuscularly, once or twice 56 days apart.

The table came from immunoSEQ multiplex PCR; TCRdb's copy has only in-frame clones and leaves some out. The sample shows about 350,000 clones, approximately 90% of them seen only once. Treatment noted: some 20 received Ad26.COV2.S at low or high dose, single or two shots; several received placebo; per-sample allocation not given. The samples date from day 63 after the first vaccine or placebo injection. In Boston, the donor was an adult between 18-55 years of age. Points from the study as a whole: People who got the vaccine had more spike-specific TCR breadth than people who got placebo.

With regard to this clone: Its matching antigen is unknown.

The source is a person aged 18-65 years who received the Ad26.COV2.S COVID-19 vaccine or a placebo. Material: peripheral blood, obtained in a trial of Ad26.COV2.S vaccine versus placebo.

CDR3 nucleotides: TGTGCCAGCAGCGTAGAGGACAGGGATTCCTACGAGCAGTACTTC. This encodes CASSVEDRDSYEQYF. This sequence joins TRBV9 and TRBJ2-7; 8 nucleotides align to TRBD1. CDR3 length: 15 residues. The V gene end was trimmed by 0 bases and the J gene end by 1 base; junction bases not matched to a gene: 3. Germline V gene data show CDR1 as SGDLS and CDR2 as YYNGEE.